The entry that follows covers one T cell receptor beta chain sequence. Its antigen is still unknown. The data belong to a study of T cell responses to AZD1222 COVID-19 vaccine. Study background: Researchers grouped second doses given at about 4 or about 12 weeks into one pool. Study-level findings and limits: Only five to seven AZD1222 recipients were seropositive at baseline. Repertoires were obtained solely post-peak T cell response.

The CDR3 is made up of 13 amino acids. V trimming: 4 bases; J trimming: 4 bases; junction bases outside the gene matches: 3. The germline CDR1 and CDR2 sequences are MDHEN and SYDVKM. Clones were read by immunoSEQ multiplex PCR, and TCRdb kept only the in-frame ones, dropping some. The data show roughly 83,000 clones, around 86% seen once. The clonotype originates from an adult in good health. The gene calls are TRBV28 and TRBJ2-5; 7 bases match TRBD1. The source was peripheral blood, collected on day 0 of AZD1222 vaccination. DNA for the CDR3: TGTGCCAGCAGTTCAGACAGGGCAGAGACCCAGTACTTC. Translating it yields CASSSDRAETQYF.